This TCR beta chain is drawn from a study of cytomegalovirus exposure and HLA in healthy donors. The V and J ends lost 4 bases and 3 bases respectively, with 7 bases between them. The germline V gene encodes CDR1 SNHLY and CDR2 FYNNEI. This CDR3 contains 12 residues. Assay used: immunoSEQ multiplex PCR; TCRdb lists only in-frame clones, some missing. The repertoire holds almost 200,000 clones, with about three quarters as singletons. The TCR originated in a woman in her thirties in good health and CMV-seronegative. The chain has TRBV2 and TRBJ2-7; D uncertain. Sequenced: PBMCs. The CDR3 protein is CASSGLSYEQYF. Written as DNA, the CDR3 is TGTGCCAGCAGTGGACTTAGCTACGAGCAGTACTTC.